This TCR beta chain was identified in a study of T cell clones after liver transplantation. On the study more broadly: Samples came pre-transplant, pre-randomization before withdrawal, and post-randomization after withdrawal ended.

The germline V gene encodes CDR1 MNHNS and CDR2 SASEGT. The CDR3 covers 13 residues. V was shortened by 3 bases and J by 8 bases, with 13 bases between the two germline ends. Clones were read by immunoSEQ multiplex PCR, and TCRdb kept only the in-frame ones, dropping some. The table shows approximately 50,000 clones, with roughly 70% occurring only once. A few counts support this clone. The sequence came from a human patient who received a liver transplant. Some T cells may be transferred from the graft donor. V is TRBV6-1 and J is TRBJ1-2; D not resolved. Source: CD4+ T cells from blood, taken more than 53 months after liver transplant. CDR3 nucleotide sequence: TGTGCCAGCAGTGAGAGAGGGCCCGGGGGCTACACCTTC. Protein product: CASSERGPGGYTF.